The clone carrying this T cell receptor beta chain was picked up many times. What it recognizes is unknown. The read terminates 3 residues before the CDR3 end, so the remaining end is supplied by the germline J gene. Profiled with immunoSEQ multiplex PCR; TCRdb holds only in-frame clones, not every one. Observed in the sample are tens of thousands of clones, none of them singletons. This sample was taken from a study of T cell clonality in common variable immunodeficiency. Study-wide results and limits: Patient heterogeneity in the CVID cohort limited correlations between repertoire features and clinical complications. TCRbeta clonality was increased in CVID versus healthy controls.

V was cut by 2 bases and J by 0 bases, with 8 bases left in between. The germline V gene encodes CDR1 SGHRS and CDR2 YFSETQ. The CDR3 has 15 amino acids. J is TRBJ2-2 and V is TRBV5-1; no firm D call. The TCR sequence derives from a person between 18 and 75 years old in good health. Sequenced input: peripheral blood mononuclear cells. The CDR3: CASSLFDSNTGELFF. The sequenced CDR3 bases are TGCGCCAGCAGCTTATTCGACTCGAACACCGGGGAG.